This T cell receptor (beta chain) was recovered during a study of molecular identifiers for immune sequencing clone quantification. Study results and caveats: A single cell's spiked Jurkat TCR RNA was reportedly detectable among about a million naive cells.

This CDR3 spans 17 amino acids. With V trimmed by 4 bases and J by 1 base, 10 bases remained unmatched. A CD8+CD4-CCR7+CD45RA+ phenotype served as the sorting definition for naive CD8 T cells. Previously described methods and listed TCR primers produced bulk TCR libraries. Using its own MiXCR run on the PCR reads, TCRdb lists one record per CDR3 protein. The sample carries fewer than 350,000 distinct CDR3 sequences, 20% to 25% recorded once. This clonotype was detected many times. The antigen remains unidentified. The clonotype was recovered from a human donor in good health. Some libraries in this study had Jurkat cell RNA spiked in. The chain recombines TRBV12-3 or TRBV12-4 with TRBJ1-1; TRBD1 aligns across 9 bases. Source material: naive CD8+ T cells from blood, with Jurkat cell RNA spiked in. Subset indicated: FACS-sorted CD8+CD4-CCR7+CD45RA+ naive T cells. The CDR3 loop reads CASSSKPGQGTNTEAFF. The CDR3 coding sequence is TGTGCCAGCAGTTCGAAGCCGGGACAGGGCACGAACACTGAAGCTTTCTTT.